This T cell receptor (beta chain) was obtained from a study of blood T cell repertoires in COVID-19. Study as a whole: T cells, B-cell-depleted T cells, or PBMCs provided the cDNA or gDNA that served as material.

The table came from immunoSEQ multiplex PCR; TCRdb's copy has only in-frame clones and leaves some out. This table has around 170,000 clones, 80% to 85% appearing once. Trimming stripped 2 bases from V and 1 base from J, with 7 bases between. This CDR3 is built from 14 residues. The germline V gene has CDR1 KGHSH and CDR2 LQKENI. The receptor was derived from a young man with active or convalescent COVID-19. Source material: peripheral blood. This chain connects TRBV18 to TRBJ2-3, with TRBD2 as a possible D gene (5 bases). The CDR3 DNA is TGTGCCAGCTCACCAAGCGGTCGCACAGATACGCAGTATTTT. This encodes CASSPSGRTDTQYF.